This entry is about one T cell receptor (beta chain). From germline, CDR1 is PRHDT and CDR2 FYEKMQ (reference sequence). This CDR3 is 18 amino acids long. Losses at the gene ends were 4 bases for V and 10 bases for J; bases not matched to a gene: 16. This record belongs to a study of T cell changes during pregnancy in multiple sclerosis. Repertoires were generated with immunoSEQ multiplex PCR, while TCRdb's copy carries only in-frame clones and drops some. The data hold roughly 75,000 clones, with about nine tenths observed a single time. The receptor's source is a female donor with multiple sclerosis, enrolled in a pregnancy study. The chain combines TRBV13 with TRBJ2-1, with TRBD2 matching over 13 bases. Specimen: peripheral blood, collected before pregnancy. The chain's CDR3 is CASSSRILTSGGRGEQFF. The CDR3 DNA sequence: TGTGCCAGCAGCTCGCGAATCCTGACTAGCGGGGGGAGGGGAGAGCAGTTCTTC.